This TCR beta chain was captured by sequencing in a study of CD8 T cells in Susac syndrome. The CDR3 consists of 14 residues. Germline CDR1 LGHDT, CDR2 YNNKEL (reference sequence). Trimming removed 4 bases from V and 1 base from J, with 8 bases in between. Random hexamers were used to reverse transcribe an amount of roughly 0.5 to 1 ug RNA. TCRdb reprocessed the immunoSEQ multiplex PCR reads with MiXCR, giving one entry per CDR3 protein. The table has about 120,000 distinct CDR3 sequences, over 90% seen once. Sequencing targeted TCR beta in T cells from blood (CD8+ and CD4+). The sequence was collected from a human donor with Susac syndrome. The specimen sequenced was CD4+ T cells from PBMCs. V gene TRBV3-1 combines with J gene TRBJ2-4, with D perhaps TRBD1 (5 bases). This CDR3 reads CASSPTEAKNIQYF. CDR3 DNA: TGTGCCAGCAGCCCGACAGAGGCCAAAAACATTCAGTACTTC.